This is a list of T cell receptor beta chains from one sample in a study of blood T cell repertoires in COVID-19. Clones were read by immunoSEQ multiplex PCR, and TCRdb kept only the in-frame ones, dropping some. This sample carries some 270,000 clones, around 85% of them seen once, and the ten largest clones take approximately 8.2%. What was sequenced was PBMCs or T cells enriched from blood (not recorded which). The origin of the receptors is a woman aged 45-65 years with acute COVID-19. The CDR3 runs from the conserved cysteine through the conserved F or W. D genes are given only for firm matches. Some rows mark clone size as missing; the rest say once, few, many or name a class of expanded clone.

d_call: TRBD1
clone_size: .
v_call: TRBV27
j_call: TRBJ1-2
cdr3_nt: TGTGCCAGCAGTCCCATTGGGGACAGGGTTAATGGCTACACCTTC
cdr3_aa: CASSPIGDRVNGYTF

d_call: TRBD1
clone_size: .
v_call: TRBV5-1
j_call: TRBJ2-3
cdr3_nt: TGCGCCAGCACAAAAGGACAGGGAACAGATACGCAGTATTTT
cdr3_aa: CASTKGQGTDTQYF

d_call: TRBD1
clone_size: .
v_call: TRBV4-3
j_call: TRBJ1-2
cdr3_nt: TGCGCCAGCAGCCAAGATACGGGACAGTCCTATGGCTACACCTTC
cdr3_aa: CASSQDTGQSYGYTF

d_call: TRBD2
clone_size: .
v_call: TRBV7-2
j_call: TRBJ2-3
cdr3_nt: TGTGCCAGCAGCCGCAAAGGGACTAGCGGATCCGATACGCAGTATTTT
cdr3_aa: CASSRKGTSGSDTQYF

d_call: TRBD1
clone_size: .
v_call: TRBV7-9
j_call: TRBJ2-7
cdr3_nt: TGTGCCAGCAGCCCCGAGACAGGGATCTACGAGCAGTACTTC
cdr3_aa: CASSPETGIYEQYF

d_call: .
clone_size: .
v_call: TRBV6-5
j_call: TRBJ2-7
cdr3_nt: TGTGCCAGCAGTTACGGGGGGACCGAGCAGTACTTC
cdr3_aa: CASSYGGTEQYF

d_call: .
clone_size: .
v_call: TRBV7-9
j_call: TRBJ1-3
cdr3_nt: TGTGCCAGCAGCTTCCTACAGGGAACTGTTCCTGGAAACACCATATATTTT
cdr3_aa: CASSFLQGTVPGNTIYF

d_call: .
clone_size: .
v_call: TRBV30
j_call: TRBJ1-1
cdr3_nt: TGTGCCTGGAGACAGGCTGCAAACACTGAAGCTTTCTTT
cdr3_aa: CAWRQAANTEAFF

d_call: TRBD1
clone_size: .
v_call: TRBV30
j_call: TRBJ2-7
cdr3_nt: TGTGCCTGGACTATAAGAACAGGGGCCGGCGAGCAGTACTTC
cdr3_aa: CAWTIRTGAGEQYF

d_call: .
clone_size: .
v_call: TRBV10-3
j_call: TRBJ1-4
cdr3_nt: TGTGCCATCAGTGAGGGGTCAGGGGCGACTGAAAAACTGTTTTTT
cdr3_aa: CAISEGSGATEKLFF

d_call: TRBD2
clone_size: .
v_call: TRBV7-2
j_call: TRBJ2-7
cdr3_nt: TGTGCCAGCAGCTTAGGCCTAGCGGTATACGAGCAGTACTTC
cdr3_aa: CASSLGLAVYEQYF

d_call: TRBD2
clone_size: .
v_call: TRBV5-4
j_call: TRBJ2-2
cdr3_nt: TGTGCCAGCAGCCGTGAAGGACTAGATAGGACCGGGGAGCTGTTTTTT
cdr3_aa: CASSREGLDRTGELFF

d_call: TRBD1
clone_size: .
v_call: TRBV18
j_call: TRBJ1-1
cdr3_nt: TGTGCCAGCTCACCACTGCCTGGACAGGGCTCCATGAACACTGAAGCTTTCTTT
cdr3_aa: CASSPLPGQGSMNTEAFF

d_call: TRBD1
clone_size: .
v_call: TRBV30
j_call: TRBJ1-1
cdr3_nt: TGTGCCTTACAGGGGGCGGGAAATGAAGCTTTCTTT
cdr3_aa: CALQGAGNEAFF

d_call: TRBD1
clone_size: .
v_call: TRBV12-3/TRBV12-4
j_call: TRBJ1-2
cdr3_nt: TGTGCCAGCAGCCGACAGGGGTCCTCTGGCTACACCTTC
cdr3_aa: CASSRQGSSGYTF

d_call: TRBD1
clone_size: .
v_call: TRBV30
j_call: TRBJ1-4
cdr3_nt: TGTGCCTGGTCCCGGACAGGGGGCCTTGAAAAACTGTTTTTT
cdr3_aa: CAWSRTGGLEKLFF

d_call: .
clone_size: .
v_call: TRBV6-1
j_call: TRBJ1-2
cdr3_nt: TGTGCCAGCAGTGAAAATGCAGGGTCCTATGGCTACACCTTC
cdr3_aa: CASSENAGSYGYTF

d_call: .
clone_size: .
v_call: TRBV4-2
j_call: TRBJ1-1
cdr3_nt: TGTGCCAGCAGCCAAGATTGGCAGGGTGGTGGAGAAGCTTTCTTT
cdr3_aa: CASSQDWQGGGEAFF

d_call: .
clone_size: few
v_call: TRBV5-6
j_call: TRBJ2-2
cdr3_nt: TGTGCCAGCAGCTTCCCGGGGAACACCGGGGAGCTGTTTTTT
cdr3_aa: CASSFPGNTGELFF

d_call: .
clone_size: once
v_call: TRBV28
j_call: TRBJ1-2
cdr3_nt: TGTGCCAGCAGTCCGATCAGGGTGGGCTATGGCTACACCTTC
cdr3_aa: CASSPIRVGYGYTF

d_call: TRBD1
clone_size: .
v_call: TRBV30
j_call: TRBJ1-1
cdr3_nt: TGTGCCTGGTCCGAACAGGGGGCAGCGGCTGAAGCTTTCTTT
cdr3_aa: CAWSEQGAAAEAFF

d_call: .
clone_size: .
v_call: TRBV7-6
j_call: TRBJ2-2
cdr3_nt: TGTGCCAGCAGCTTAGATTCGAGGGTTACCGGGGAGCTGTTTTTT
cdr3_aa: CASSLDSRVTGELFF

d_call: TRBD1
clone_size: .
v_call: TRBV6-5
j_call: TRBJ1-6
cdr3_nt: TGTGCCAGCACCCCGGGGACAGGGAATTCACCCCTCCACTTT
cdr3_aa: CASTPGTGNSPLHF